This T cell receptor (beta chain) was observed in a study of human T cells and chemical hapten exposure. TCRdb reprocessed the RACE reads with MiXCR, giving one entry per CDR3 protein. The sample carries under 200,000 distinct CDR3 sequences, 25% to 30% recorded once. Time point reported: patch test 3, about 24 weeks after DPC sensitization. Treatment here: therapeutic diphenylcyclopropenone sensitization with weekly scalp DPC. Prior to each patch test being applied, blood was drawn. Germline CDR1 and CDR2: SGHDT and YYEEEE. Trimming shortened V by 0 bases and J by 7 bases, and 8 bases separated the two germline ends. This CDR3 is 13 amino acids long.

Sequences were derived from whole blood, sampled in connection with sensitization to the hapten diphenylcyclopropenone (DPC). The origin of this receptor is a woman aged 18-29 years with alopecia areata. Some clones in this sample may be carry-over from other donors' samples. The chain recombines TRBV5-6 with TRBJ2-1; unclear D gene. DNA of the CDR3: TGTGCCAGCAGCTTGGAATTTGGTAATGAGCAGTTCTTC. Its protein product is CASSLEFGNEQFF.